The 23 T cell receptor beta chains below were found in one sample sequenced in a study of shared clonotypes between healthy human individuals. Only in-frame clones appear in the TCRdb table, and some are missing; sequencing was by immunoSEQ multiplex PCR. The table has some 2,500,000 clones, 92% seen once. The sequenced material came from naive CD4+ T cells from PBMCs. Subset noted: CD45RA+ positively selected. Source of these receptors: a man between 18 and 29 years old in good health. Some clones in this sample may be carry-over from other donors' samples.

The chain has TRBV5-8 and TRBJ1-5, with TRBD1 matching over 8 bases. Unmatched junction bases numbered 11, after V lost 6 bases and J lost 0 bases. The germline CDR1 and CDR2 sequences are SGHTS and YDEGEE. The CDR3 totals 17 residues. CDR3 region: CASTMGSTGDSNQPQHF. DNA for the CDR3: TGTGCCAGCACCATGGGATCGACAGGGGATAGCAATCAGCCCCAGCATTTT.

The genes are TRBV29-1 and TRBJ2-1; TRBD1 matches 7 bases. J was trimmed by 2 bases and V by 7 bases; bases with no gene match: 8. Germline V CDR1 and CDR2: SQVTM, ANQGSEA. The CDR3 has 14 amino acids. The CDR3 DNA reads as TGCAGCGCATTAGACAGGGCAGCCTACAATGAGCAGTTCTTC. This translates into CSALDRAAYNEQFF.

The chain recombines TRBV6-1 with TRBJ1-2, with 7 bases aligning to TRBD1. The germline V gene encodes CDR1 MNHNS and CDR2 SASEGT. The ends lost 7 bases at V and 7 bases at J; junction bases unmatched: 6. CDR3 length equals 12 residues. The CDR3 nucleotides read TGTGCCAGCACTTTGCAGGGGGTTGGCTACACCTTC. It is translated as CASTLQGVGYTF.

The CDR3 loop is CASSSQGVGTEAFF. The CDR3 DNA reads TGTGCCAGCAGCTCTCAGGGGGTAGGAACTGAAGCTTTCTTT. J is TRBJ1-1 and V is TRBV7-2; 7 bases fit TRBD1. With 4 bases clipped from V and 5 bases from J, the junction kept 7 bases outside the gene matches. The CDR3 contains 14 residues. From germline, CDR1 is SGHTA and CDR2 FQGNSA.

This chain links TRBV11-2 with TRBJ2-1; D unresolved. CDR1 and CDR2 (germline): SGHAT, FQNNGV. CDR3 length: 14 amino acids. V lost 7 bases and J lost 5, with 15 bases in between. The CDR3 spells CASTRWSPDNEQFF. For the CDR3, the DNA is TGTGCCAGCACCCGATGGAGCCCAGACAATGAGCAGTTCTTC.

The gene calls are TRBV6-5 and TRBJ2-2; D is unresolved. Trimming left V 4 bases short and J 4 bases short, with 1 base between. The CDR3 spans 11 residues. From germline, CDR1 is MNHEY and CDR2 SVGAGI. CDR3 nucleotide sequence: TGTGCCAGCAGTTCCACCGGGGAGCTGTTTTTT. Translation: CASSSTGELFF.

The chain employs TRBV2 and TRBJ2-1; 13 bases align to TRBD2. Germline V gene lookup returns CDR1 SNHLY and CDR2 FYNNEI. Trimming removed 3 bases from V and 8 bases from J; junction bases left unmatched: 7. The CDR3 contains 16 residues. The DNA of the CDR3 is TGTGCCAGCAGTGATGCCGGGACTAGCGGGATGGATGAGCAGTTCTTC. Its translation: CASSDAGTSGMDEQFF.

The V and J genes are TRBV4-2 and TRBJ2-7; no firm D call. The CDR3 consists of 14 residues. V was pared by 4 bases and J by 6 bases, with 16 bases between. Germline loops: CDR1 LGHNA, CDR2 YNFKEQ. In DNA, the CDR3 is TGTGCCAGCAGCCCGAACAGATTTCTCACCGAGCAGTACTTC. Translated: CASSPNRFLTEQYF.

The CDR3 DNA sequence: TGTGCCAGCGGTAGCGGGTTAAGCTCCTACAATGAGCAGTTCTTC. This translates into CASGSGLSSYNEQFF. The chain couples TRBV9 to TRBJ2-1; 7 bases are a match to TRBD2. In germline, CDR1 is SGDLS, CDR2 YYNGEE. This CDR3 is 15 amino acids long. V dropped 7 bases and J dropped 0; count of bases not matched to a gene: 7.

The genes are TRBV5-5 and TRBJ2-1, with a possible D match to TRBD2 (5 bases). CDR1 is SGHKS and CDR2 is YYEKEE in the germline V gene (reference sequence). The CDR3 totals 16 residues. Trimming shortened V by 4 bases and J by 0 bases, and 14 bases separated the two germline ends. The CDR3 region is CASSGSGSSSYNEQFF. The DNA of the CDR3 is TGTGCCAGCAGCGGGAGTGGCTCAAGCTCCTACAATGAGCAGTTCTTC.

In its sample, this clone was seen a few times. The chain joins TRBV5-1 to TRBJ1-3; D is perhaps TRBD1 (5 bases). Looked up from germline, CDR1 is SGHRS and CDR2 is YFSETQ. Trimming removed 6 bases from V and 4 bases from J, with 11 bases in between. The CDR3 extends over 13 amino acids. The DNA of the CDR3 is TGCGCCAGCACCCCGGGGGACGGAAACACCATATATTTT. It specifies CASTPGDGNTIYF.

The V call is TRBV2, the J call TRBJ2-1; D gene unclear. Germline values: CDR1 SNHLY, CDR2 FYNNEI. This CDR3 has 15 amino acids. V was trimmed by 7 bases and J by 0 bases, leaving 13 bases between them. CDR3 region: CASIPMLSSYNEQFF. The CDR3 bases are TGTGCCAGCATTCCAATGTTGAGCTCCTACAATGAGCAGTTCTTC.

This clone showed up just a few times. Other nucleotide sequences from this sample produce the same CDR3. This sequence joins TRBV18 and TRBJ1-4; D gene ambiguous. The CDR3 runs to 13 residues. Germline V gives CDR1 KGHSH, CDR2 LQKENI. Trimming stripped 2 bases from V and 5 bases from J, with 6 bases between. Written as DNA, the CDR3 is TGTGCCAGCTCACCAGGAGTAAATGAAAAACTGTTTTTT. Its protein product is CASSPGVNEKLFF.

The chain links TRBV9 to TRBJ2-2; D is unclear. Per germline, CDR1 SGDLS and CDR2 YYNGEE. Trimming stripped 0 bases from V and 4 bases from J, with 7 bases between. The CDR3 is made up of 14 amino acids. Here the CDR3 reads CASSVDGVTGELFF. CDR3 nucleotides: TGTGCCAGCAGCGTAGATGGGGTCACCGGGGAGCTGTTTTTT.

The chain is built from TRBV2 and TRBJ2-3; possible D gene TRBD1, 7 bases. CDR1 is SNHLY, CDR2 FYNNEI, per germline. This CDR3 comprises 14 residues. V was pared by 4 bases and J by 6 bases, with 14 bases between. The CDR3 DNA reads TGTGCCAGCAGTGTCATCAGGGGGGAGGATACGCAGTATTTT. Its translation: CASSVIRGEDTQYF.

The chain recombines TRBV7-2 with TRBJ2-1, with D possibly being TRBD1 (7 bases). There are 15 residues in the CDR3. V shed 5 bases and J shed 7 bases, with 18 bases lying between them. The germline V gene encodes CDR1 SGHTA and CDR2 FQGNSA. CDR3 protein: CASSKTQTGTNEQFF. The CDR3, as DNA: TGTGCCAGCAGCAAGACCCAGACAGGGACTAATGAGCAGTTCTTC.

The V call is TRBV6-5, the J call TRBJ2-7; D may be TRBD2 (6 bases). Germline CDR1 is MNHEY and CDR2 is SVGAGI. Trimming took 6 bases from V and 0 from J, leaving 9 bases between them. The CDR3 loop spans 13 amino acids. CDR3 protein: CASRGLSSYEQYF. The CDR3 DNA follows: TGTGCCAGCAGGGGACTTAGCTCCTACGAGCAGTACTTC.

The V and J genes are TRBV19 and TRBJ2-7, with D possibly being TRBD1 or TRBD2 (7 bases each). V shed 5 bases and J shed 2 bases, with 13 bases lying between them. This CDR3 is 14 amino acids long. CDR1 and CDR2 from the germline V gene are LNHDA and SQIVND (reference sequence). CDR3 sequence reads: CASSSPGGAYEQYF. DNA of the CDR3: TGTGCCAGTAGTTCCCCAGGGGGGGCCTACGAGCAGTACTTC.

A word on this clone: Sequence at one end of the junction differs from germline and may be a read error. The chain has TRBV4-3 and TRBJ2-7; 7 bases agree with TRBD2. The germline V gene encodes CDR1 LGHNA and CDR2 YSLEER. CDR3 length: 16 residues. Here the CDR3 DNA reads TGCGCCTGCAGCTTGTCCAGCGGGGCAACCCTATTTGAGCAGTACTTC. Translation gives CACSLSSGATLFEQYF.

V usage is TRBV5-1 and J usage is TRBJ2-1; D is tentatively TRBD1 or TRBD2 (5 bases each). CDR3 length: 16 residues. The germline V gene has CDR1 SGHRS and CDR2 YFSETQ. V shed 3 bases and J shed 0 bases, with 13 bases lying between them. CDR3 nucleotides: TGCGCCAGCAGCTGGATTGGGGGAAGCTCCTACAATGAGCAGTTCTTC. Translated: CASSWIGGSSYNEQFF. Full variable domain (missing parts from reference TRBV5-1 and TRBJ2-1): KAGVTQTPRYLIKTRGQQVTLSCSPISGHRSVSWYQQTPGQGLQFLFEYFSETQRNKGNFPGRFSGRQFSNSRSEMNVSTLELGDSALYLCASSWIGGSSYNEQFFGPGTRLTVL.

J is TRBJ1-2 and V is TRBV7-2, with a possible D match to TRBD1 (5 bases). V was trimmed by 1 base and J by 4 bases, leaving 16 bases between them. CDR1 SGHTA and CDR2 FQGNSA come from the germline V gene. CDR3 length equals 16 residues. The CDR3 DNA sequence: TGTGCCAGCAGCTTAGGGAACCGACTGGGGGTCTATGGCTACACCTTC. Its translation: CASSLGNRLGVYGYTF. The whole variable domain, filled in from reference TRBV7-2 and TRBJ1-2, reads GAGVSQSPSNKVTEKGKDVELRCDPISGHTALYWYRQSLGQGLEFLIYFQGNSAPDKSGLPSDRFSAERTGGSVSTLTIQRTQQEDSAVYLCASSLGNRLGVYGYTFGSGTRLTVV.

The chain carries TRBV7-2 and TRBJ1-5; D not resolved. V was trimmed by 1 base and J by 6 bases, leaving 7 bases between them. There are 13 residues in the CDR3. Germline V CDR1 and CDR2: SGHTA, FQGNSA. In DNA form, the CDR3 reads TGTGCCAGCAGCTTAGGCACGGGTCAGCCCCAGCATTTT. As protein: CASSLGTGQPQHF.

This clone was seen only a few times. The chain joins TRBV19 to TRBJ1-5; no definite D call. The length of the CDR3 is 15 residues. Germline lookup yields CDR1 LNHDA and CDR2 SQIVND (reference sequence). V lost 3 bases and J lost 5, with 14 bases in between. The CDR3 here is CASSMSGLLYQPQHF. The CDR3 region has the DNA TGTGCCAGTAGTATGAGCGGACTGCTGTATCAGCCCCAGCATTTT.